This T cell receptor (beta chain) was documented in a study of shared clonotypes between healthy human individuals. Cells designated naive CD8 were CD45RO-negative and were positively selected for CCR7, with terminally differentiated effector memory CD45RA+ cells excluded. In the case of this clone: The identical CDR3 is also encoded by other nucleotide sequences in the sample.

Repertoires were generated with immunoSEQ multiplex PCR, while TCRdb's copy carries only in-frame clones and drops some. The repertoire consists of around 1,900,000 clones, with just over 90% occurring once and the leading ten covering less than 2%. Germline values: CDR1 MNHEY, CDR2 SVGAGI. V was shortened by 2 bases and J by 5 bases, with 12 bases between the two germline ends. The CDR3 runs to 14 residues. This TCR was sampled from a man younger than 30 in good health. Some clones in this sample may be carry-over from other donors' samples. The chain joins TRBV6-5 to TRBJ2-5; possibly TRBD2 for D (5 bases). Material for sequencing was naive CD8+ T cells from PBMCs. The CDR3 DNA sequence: TGTGCCAGCAGTTACGATCGGGGTGGCGAGACCCAGTACTTC. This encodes CASSYDRGGETQYF.